This T cell receptor (beta chain) originates from a study of shared clonotypes between healthy human individuals. From germline, CDR1 is MGHDK and CDR2 SYGVNS. The length of the CDR3 is 16 residues. V lost 5 bases to trimming and J lost 3 bases, with 18 bases between them. For every subset, genomic DNA was evenly distributed across several immunoSEQ plates. TCRdb's copy holds only in-frame clones and misses some; the assay was immunoSEQ multiplex PCR. The table has approximately 99,000 clones, about 70% seen once; the top ten hold approximately 23%. The sequencing sample was made of memory CD8+ T cells sorted from blood. Regarding subset: CD45RO+ cells pooled with CCR7-negative TemRA cells. This receptor was obtained from a woman aged 25-40 years in good health. The chain couples TRBV25-1 to TRBJ2-3; D ambiguous. CDR3 loop: CASSRMESPKTDTQYF. DNA for the CDR3: TGTGCCAGCAGTCGCATGGAGTCCCCTAAAACAGATACGCAGTATTTT.